This entry is about one TCR beta chain. Its antigen is as yet unknown. The sample is drawn from a study of T-cell reconstitution after alpha-beta-depleted transplantation in children. The germline V gene encodes CDR1 MGHRA and CDR2 YSYEKL. The CDR3 runs 14 residues. The J segment lost 7 bases and the V segment lost 1 base, leaving 5 bases of the junction unmatched. Study observations and caveats: One year post-transplant, T-cell counts and diversity were largely derived from T cells produced anew.

A TCRbeta library incorporating unique molecular identifiers was prepared. TCRdb re-derived calls from the PCR reads in MiXCR, one entry per CDR3 protein. This table holds around 440,000 distinct CDR3 sequences, around 15% found once. The clonotype originates from a boy in the first two years of life who had a stem cell transplant for Wiskott-Aldrich syndrome, so the T cells may come from the graft donor. The chain carries TRBV4-1 and TRBJ2-5, with TRBD2 matching over 8 bases. Here the sequenced sample was PBMCs, mostly from graft donor cells, taken 360 days after TCRalphabeta/CD19-depleted stem cell transplant. This chain's CDR3 is CASSQGTSSGTQYF. The DNA for the CDR3 is TGCGCCAGCAGCCAAGGGACTAGCAGTGGGACCCAGTACTTC.